These T cell receptor beta chains were read from a single sample in a study of CD8+ T cells in alopecia areata. Method: immunoSEQ multiplex PCR; TCRdb's copy keeps in-frame clones and lacks some. This sample has a few hundred thousand clones, with more than 60% found just once. Source: CD4+ T cells sorted from blood, taken at approximately week 42, from a patient treated with tofacitinib. These receptor sequences come from a human donor with alopecia areata. The CDR3 runs from the conserved cysteine through the conserved F or W. The D gene is left open where the match is weak. Not all rows give a size; the values are once, few, many and, for expanded clones, a class.

J | D | size | V | DNA | CDR3
TRBJ2-3 | . | . | TRBV27 | TGTGCCAGCAGTTTGCAGTTCCCGTACACAGATACGCAGTATTTT | CASSLQFPYTDTQYF
TRBJ2-3 | . | . | TRBV7-3 | TGTGCCAGCAGCTTGGACAGCGCCTTAACTACGCAGTATTTT | CASSLDSALTTQYF
TRBJ2-7 | TRBD1 | once | TRBV18 | TGTGCCAGCTCACGGGGACAGCTATCCTCCTACGAGCAGTACTTC | CASSRGQLSSYEQYF
TRBJ1-1 | . | few | TRBV28 | TGTGCCAGCAGTTCTCCCCCGGTGAACACTGAAGCTTTCTTT | CASSSPPVNTEAFF
TRBJ2-4 | TRBD1 | . | TRBV7-2 | TGTGCCAGCAGCCGAATACAGGGGGCTAAGGACATTCAGTACTTC | CASSRIQGAKDIQYF
TRBJ2-6 | . | . | TRBV2 | TGTGCCAGCAGCCAATGGAGGGCCAACGTCCTGACTTTC | CASSQWRANVLTF
TRBJ2-1 | TRBD2 | . | TRBV10-2 | TGCGCCAGCAGTGACCCACTAGCGGGGGGCTTCAATGAGCAGTTCTTC | CASSDPLAGGFNEQFF
TRBJ1-1 | . | . | TRBV9 | TGTGCCAGCAGCGTAGGAACAGGGTCCACTGAAGCTTTCTTT | CASSVGTGSTEAFF
TRBJ1-2 | . | . | TRBV9 | TGTGCCAGCAGCGGGGGAGTATCGGCTGGCTACACCTTC | CASSGGVSAGYTF
TRBJ1-5 | TRBD1 | . | TRBV15 | TGTGCCACCAGCAGGGGACAGGGCAATCAGCCCCAGCATTTT | CATSRGQGNQPQHF
TRBJ2-3 | . | once | TRBV27 | TGTGCCAGCAGTTTTTGGCAGGCGAGCACAGATACGCAGTATTTT | CASSFWQASTDTQYF
TRBJ1-2 | . | . | TRBV20-1 | TGCAGTGCGGTGGGTCTCTATGGCTACACCTTC | CSAVGLYGYTF
TRBJ2-3 | TRBD1 | . | TRBV5-1 | TGCGCCAGCAGCTTGTCCCGGGACAGTTTCACAGATACGCAGTATTTT | CASSLSRDSFTDTQYF
TRBJ2-3 | TRBD2 | many | TRBV2 | TGTGCCAGCAGGCCCCGGGGGGGAGTAACAGATACGCAGTATTTT | CASRPRGGVTDTQYF
TRBJ1-2 | . | . | TRBV6-5 | TGTGCCAGCAGTCCTCAGGGGTTGCGGGGCTACACCTTC | CASSPQGLRGYTF
TRBJ1-6 | . | few | TRBV7-2 | TGTGCCAGCAGCTTAGATGTTACAGACGGTTCACCCCTCCACTTT | CASSLDVTDGSPLHF
TRBJ1-2 | . | once | TRBV29-1 | TGCAGCGTCCTATCGGATAACTATGGCTACACCTTC | CSVLSDNYGYTF
TRBJ1-1 | . | . | TRBV29-1 | TGCAGCTACCAGGACAGCACCAACACTGAAGCTTTCTTT | CSYQDSTNTEAFF
TRBJ2-3 | . | . | TRBV29-1 | TGCAGCGCCGGGGACCGACCACTCACAGATACGCAGTATTTT | CSAGDRPLTDTQYF
TRBJ2-7 | . | . | TRBV29-1 | TGCAGCGTTGAAGAGGGGAACAGGTACGAGCAGTACTTC | CSVEEGNRYEQYF
TRBJ1-1 | . | once | TRBV18 | TGTGCCAGCTCACCGAGGGAAGGTGGCACTGAAGCTTTCTTT | CASSPREGGTEAFF
TRBJ1-6 | TRBD1 | . | TRBV2 | TGTGCCAGCAGTGCCCGGGACAGTGGACAGAATTCACCCCTCCACTTT | CASSARDSGQNSPLHF
TRBJ1-6 | . | . | TRBV29-1 | TGCAGCGTTGCCGGAACTGAGAGTTCACCCCTCCACTTT | CSVAGTESSPLHF
TRBJ2-5 | TRBD1 | . | TRBV6-5 | TGTGCCAGCAGCCCGACAGGGCAAGAGACCCAGTACTTC | CASSPTGQETQYF
TRBJ2-1 | . | few | TRBV7-9 | TGTGCCAGCAGTCCTCGGGACGTCACCTACAATGAGCAGTTCTTC | CASSPRDVTYNEQFF
TRBJ2-6 | . | few | TRBV29-1 | TGCAGCGTTGTCGGCGGCGCCTCTGGGGCCAACGTCCTGACTTTC | CSVVGGASGANVLTF
TRBJ2-5 | . | few | TRBV29-1 | TGCAGCGTTGTGCTACCCCAAGAGACCCAGTACTTC | CSVVLPQETQYF
TRBJ1-1 | . | . | TRBV7-9 | TGTGCCAGCAGCTCAGAAGGTGAAGCTTTCTTT | CASSSEGEAFF
TRBJ1-2 | . | . | TRBV28 | TGTGCCAGCGGCTACTATGGCTACACCTTC | CASGYYGYTF
TRBJ1-2 | TRBD1 | . | TRBV30 | TGTGCCTGGACTAGGACAGGGGAGCATGGCTACACCTTC | CAWTRTGEHGYTF
TRBJ1-2 | . | few | TRBV9 | TGTGCCAGCAGGAGGGGAGGGCTCGGCTACACCTTC | CASRRGGLGYTF
TRBJ2-3 | . | . | TRBV6-1 | TGTGCCAGCAGTGAACGTCAAGGTCTTACGCAGTATTTT | CASSERQGLTQYF
TRBJ2-4 | TRBD2 | . | TRBV23-1 | TGCGCCAGCAGTCAACCACGGCTAGCGGTACCGTCCATCAAAAACATTCAGTACTTC | CASSQPRLAVPSIKNIQYF
TRBJ2-6 | . | . | TRBV4-3 | TGCGCCAGCAGCCAAGAACCCTCTGGGGCCAACGTCCTGACTTTC | CASSQEPSGANVLTF
TRBJ2-5 | . | . | TRBV7-2 | TGTGCCAGCAGCTTAGCCGAGCGGTGGGAAGAGACCCAGTACTTC | CASSLAERWEETQYF
TRBJ1-6 | TRBD1 | . | TRBV9 | TGTGCCAGCAGCATGGAGGACAGGGGGTTTCGGATTTCACCCCTCCACTTT | CASSMEDRGFRISPLHF
TRBJ1-2 | TRBD1 | . | TRBV30 | TGTGCCTGGAACCGAGACAGGGCCTATGGCTACACCTTC | CAWNRDRAYGYTF
TRBJ2-1 | . | . | TRBV27 | TGTGCCAGCAGTCTGACAGGCAATGAGCAGTTCTTC | CASSLTGNEQFF
TRBJ2-2 | . | . | TRBV6-5 | TGTGCCAGCAGTTACCGGTGGACCGGGGAGCTGTTTTTT | CASSYRWTGELFF
TRBJ2-5 | . | few | TRBV5-1 | TGCGCCAGCAGCTTGGGTCAACAGGGCGAGACCCAGTACTTC | CASSLGQQGETQYF